This passage covers 9 T cell receptor beta chains from one sample sequenced in a study of cytomegalovirus exposure and HLA in healthy donors. In the PCR, 60 Vbeta and 13 Jbeta primers were used. Clones were read by immunoSEQ multiplex PCR, and TCRdb kept only the in-frame ones, dropping some. This table holds about 190,000 clones, approximately 79% found once. Sample: PBMCs. These receptors all come from a young woman in good health and CMV-seronegative.

The gene calls are TRBV7-3 and TRBJ1-1, with a possible D match to TRBD1 (6 bases). The CDR3 is 18 amino acids. Germline V CDR1 and CDR2: SGHTA, FQGTGA. V lost 2 bases to trimming and J lost 0 bases, with 19 bases between them. CDR3 sequence reads: CASSLLGGAMEMNTEAFF. The DNA of the CDR3 is TGTGCCAGCAGCTTACTTGGGGGCGCGATGGAAATGAACACTGAAGCTTTCTTT.

This clone was counted a single time. The rearrangement joins TRBV29-1 to TRBJ1-1; D is unresolved. V was clipped by 4 bases and J by 7 bases, with 16 bases between them. From germline, CDR1 is SQVTM and CDR2 ANQGSEA. The CDR3 consists of 13 residues. Here the CDR3 DNA reads TGCAGCGTTGTGGTAGGAGGGCTTGGTGAAGCTTTCTTT. It is translated as CSVVVGGLGEAFF.

The rearrangement joins TRBV29-1 to TRBJ1-1; D gene uncertain. The germline gives CDR1 SQVTM, CDR2 ANQGSEA. The CDR3 has 14 amino acids. Trimming removed 3 bases at V and 0 bases at J, with 11 bases between. The CDR3 sequence: CSVERRELNTEAFF. The CDR3 DNA reads TGCAGCGTTGAGCGTCGTGAGTTGAACACTGAAGCTTTCTTT.

V usage is TRBV7-8 and J usage is TRBJ1-2; 7 nucleotides line up with TRBD1. Germline CDR1 SGHVS, CDR2 FQNEAQ. The J segment lost 8 bases and the V segment lost 5 bases, leaving 11 bases of the junction unmatched. CDR3 size: 14 residues. The CDR3 DNA sequence: TGTGCCAGCAGCCCATACAGGGGCGGGGAGGGCTACACCTTC. Protein sequence: CASSPYRGGEGYTF.

This clone was observed a single time. CDR3 bases: TGTGCCACCGAGGGGGGGGGTGGGGATGAGCAGTTCTTC. Its protein product is CATEGGGGDEQFF. The rearrangement uses TRBV15 and TRBJ2-1, with D perhaps TRBD2 (7 bases). The CDR3 length is 13 residues. CDR1 LNHNV and CDR2 YYDKDF come from the germline V gene (reference sequence). Trimming took off 8 bases at V and 8 bases at J, with 16 bases between the two ends.

The chain couples TRBV7-8 to TRBJ2-5, with 8 positions matching TRBD2. The V segment lost 2 bases and the J segment 2 bases; nucleotides outside the gene matches: 1. This CDR3 is 14 amino acids long. Germline CDR1 SGHVS, CDR2 FQNEAQ. CDR3: CASSLSGGQETQYF. The CDR3, as DNA: TGTGCCAGCAGCTTAAGCGGGGGACAAGAGACCCAGTACTTC.

This chain connects TRBV6-5 to TRBJ1-6, with 8 bases that match TRBD1. Germline assignment: CDR1 MNHEY and CDR2 SVGAGI. V was pared by 4 bases and J by 7 bases, with 6 bases of the junction left unmatched. There are 15 residues in the CDR3. The CDR3 protein is CASSSRDRSNSPLHF. The CDR3 region has the DNA TGTGCCAGCAGTTCACGGGACAGGAGCAATTCACCCCTCCACTTT.

The count of this clone is one. The rearrangement joins TRBV15 to TRBJ2-1, with unresolved D. Germline CDR1 and CDR2: LNHNV and YYDKDF (reference sequence). The CDR3 runs 13 residues. Trimming took 5 bases from V and 4 from J, leaving 9 bases between them. The CDR3 DNA sequence: TGTGCCACCAGCTTACTCGAATACAATGAGCAGTTCTTC. This codes for CATSLLEYNEQFF.

The rearrangement joins TRBV19 to TRBJ2-7, with 9 positions matching TRBD2. The CDR3 is 15 residues long. V trimming: 2 bases; J trimming: 5 bases; junction bases outside the gene matches: 7. Germline V gene sequence: CDR1 LNHDA, CDR2 SQIVND (reference sequence). As DNA, the CDR3 is TGTGCCAGTAGTATATCTAGCGGGGTAGGCGACGAGCAGTACTTC. Its protein is CASSISSGVGDEQYF.